This paragraph covers one T cell receptor (beta chain) sequence. This clonotype was recorded at least ten times. The antigen it binds to is not known. Per-base quality was not reported, and no clone a single base away is much larger than it. The germline V gene provides CDR1 SNHLY and CDR2 FYNNEI. The CDR3 goes from the cysteine to the phenylalanine over 11 residues. This entry keeps only the CDR3 DNA: 33 bases, framed from base 1. Trimming removed 10 bases from V and 0 bases from J, leaving 1 base between the germline ends. Every diabetic patient fulfilled standard classification criteria for type 1 or type 2 diabetes, and glucose and C-peptide were measured using WHO-recommended methods. Donors were excluded if they had other autoimmune diseases or infections within the previous four weeks. Approximately 9.8 milliliters of peripheral blood were drawn from each participant. LymphoPrep density separation was used to isolate PBMCs.

The data belong to a study of type 1 and type 2 diabetes patients (TCRdb year 2016). For context, the study as a whole: Roughly 9 type 1 diabetes patients, four type 2 diabetes patients and six or seven nondiabetic controls were recruited in China to form the cohort. Throughout the study, CD4 or CD8 MicroBeads on MACS columns were used to positively select CD4+ and CD8+ T cells from PBMCs. A total of over 15,000,000 paired-end reads were generated across the whole study. In the study, high-throughput sequencing was used to profile TCRbeta repertoires so that type 1 diabetes, type 2 diabetes and nondiabetic individuals could be compared. Type 2 diabetes patients were included as a disease comparison group for the type 1 diabetes patients. Comparing roughly 21-cycle and approximately 26-cycle amplification showed similar V gene usage, suggesting similar primer efficiencies and random PCR bias. TCRbeta libraries were sequenced paired-end on Illumina HiSeq 2000 or MiSeq instruments. What the study reported, not specific to this receptor: Age and gender were not matched between study groups, possibly biasing interpretation. Type 2 diabetes and control samples had highly correlated V and J gene usage patterns, with an average between-sample correlation of around 0.97. Because only a limited number of T2D and control samples were sequenced, some T1D-only HECs might also be present in more T2D or control samples. In both CD4+ and CD8+ T cells, type 2 diabetes repertoires were highly diverse and significantly more diverse than type 1 diabetes repertoires. Few highly-expanded CD4+ clones, median one, were found in type 2 diabetes patients, accounting for a median 3.9% of reads.

The sequencer listed for this sample is Illumina MiSeq. Genomic DNA from sorted T cell subsets was used as template for TCRbeta CDR3 amplification. Multiplex PCR with 30 forward and 13 reverse primers amplified the TCRbeta CDR3 region. PCR products were purified with AMPure XP beads, after which indices and adaptors were added in a second 25-cycle PCR. Before sequencing, the libraries were purified from gel with the QIAquick Gel Extraction Kit. In the original analysis: FLASH was used to merge the paired-end reads, and IgBLAST was used to align the reads to IMGT V, D and J germline references. Reads with less than 70% alignment identity to germline references were removed, leaving around 11,000,000 reads across the study. CDR3 boundaries, reading frame and productivity were assigned according to IMGT definitions. Highly-expanded clones were defined as clones at or above 1% of reads, and diversity was measured by normalized Shannon entropy. Group differences in Shannon entropy were tested with unpaired two-tailed t-tests. Starting from the raw public reads, TCRdb applied fastp trimming at Q25, assembled clones with MiXCR and retained in-frame beta chains. Records with the same CDR3 protein are collapsed into one entry carrying the most frequent genes and DNA. For this entry, the V and J calls and clone size follow TCRdb and not the study's own pipeline. Across this sample there are about 270,000 distinct CDR3 sequences, with roughly 50% seen only once. The ten largest clones capture roughly 13% of the sample.

Sample: peripheral blood mononuclear cells (PBMCs). The chain joins TRBV2 to TRBJ2-6; the D gene cannot be named for sure. This TCR derives from a young man with type 2 diabetes. The bases read TGTGCCACCTCTGGGGCCAACGTCCTGACTTTC. It translates to CATSGANVLTF.